This T cell receptor (beta chain) derives from a study of a mutant IDH1 vaccine in newly diagnosed glioma. Study as a whole: Of treated patients, 62.5% were men and about 38% women, averaging roughly 40 years. Earlier treatment was radiotherapy, temozolomide, or both, with most getting both.

Time point given: baseline, week 1 (first vaccination visit). The treatment is: pre-vaccination baseline after standard-of-care therapy. Clones were sequenced by immunoSEQ multiplex PCR, and TCRdb holds only the in-frame ones, with some missing. Here the sample spans roughly 70,000 clones, 80% to 90% being singletons. CDR1 LNHDA and CDR2 SQIVND come from the germline V gene (reference sequence). The CDR3 sequence is 12 residues long. Between the trimmed V and J ends, which lost 8 bases and 7 bases, there was a span of 14 bases. The sequencing used PBMCs, collected from a glioma patient treated with radiotherapy, temozolomide or both. The receptor's source is a man aged 25 to 40 with glioma. The V gene is TRBV19, the J gene TRBJ1-1; D unresolved. CDR3 loop: CASQRQVYEAFF. The DNA for the CDR3 is TGTGCCAGTCAGCGGCAAGTGTATGAAGCTTTCTTT.